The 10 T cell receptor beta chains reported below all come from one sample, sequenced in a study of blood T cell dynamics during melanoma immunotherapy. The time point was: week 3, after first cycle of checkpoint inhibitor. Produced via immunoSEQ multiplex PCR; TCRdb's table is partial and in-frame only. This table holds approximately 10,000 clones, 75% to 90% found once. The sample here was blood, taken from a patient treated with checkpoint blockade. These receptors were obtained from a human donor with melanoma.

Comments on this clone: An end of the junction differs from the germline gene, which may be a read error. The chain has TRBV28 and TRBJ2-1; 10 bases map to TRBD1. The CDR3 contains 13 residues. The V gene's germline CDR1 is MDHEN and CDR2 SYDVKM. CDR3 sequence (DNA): TGTGCCAGCAGTTGGGACAGGGGCCTGGTTTTGATCTTC. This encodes CASSWDRGLVLIF.

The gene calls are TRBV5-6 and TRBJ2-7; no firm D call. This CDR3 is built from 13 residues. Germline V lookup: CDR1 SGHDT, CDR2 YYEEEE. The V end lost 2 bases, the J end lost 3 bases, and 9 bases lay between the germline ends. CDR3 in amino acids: CASSFGSHYEQYF. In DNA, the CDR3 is TGTGCCAGCAGCTTCGGCAGTCACTACGAGCAGTACTTC.

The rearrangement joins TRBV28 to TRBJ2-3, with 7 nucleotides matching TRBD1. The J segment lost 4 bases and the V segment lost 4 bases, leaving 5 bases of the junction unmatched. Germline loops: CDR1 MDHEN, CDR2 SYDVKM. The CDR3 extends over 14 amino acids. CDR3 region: CASSYDRVPDTQYF. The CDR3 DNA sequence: TGTGCCAGCAGTTACGACAGGGTCCCAGATACGCAGTATTTT.

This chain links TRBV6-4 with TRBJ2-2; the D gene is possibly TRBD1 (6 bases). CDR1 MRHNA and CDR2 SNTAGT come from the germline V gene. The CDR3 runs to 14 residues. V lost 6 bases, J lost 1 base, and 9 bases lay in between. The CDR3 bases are TGTGCCAGCAGACCGACAGGGAACACCGGGGAGCTGTTTTTT. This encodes CASRPTGNTGELFF.

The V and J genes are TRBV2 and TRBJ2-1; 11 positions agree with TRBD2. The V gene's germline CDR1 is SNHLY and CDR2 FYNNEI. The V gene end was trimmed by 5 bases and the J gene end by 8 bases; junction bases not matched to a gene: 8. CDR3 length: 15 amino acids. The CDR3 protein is CASSYSGRARDEQFF. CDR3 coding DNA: TGTGCCAGCAGTTATAGCGGGAGGGCCCGGGATGAGCAGTTCTTC.

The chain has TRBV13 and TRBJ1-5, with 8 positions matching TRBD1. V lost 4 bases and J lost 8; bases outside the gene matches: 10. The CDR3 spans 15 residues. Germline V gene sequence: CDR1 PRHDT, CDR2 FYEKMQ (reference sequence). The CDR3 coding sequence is TGTGCCAGCAGCTGGGGCAGGGGGCTGGGTAAGCCCCAGCATTTT. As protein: CASSWGRGLGKPQHF.

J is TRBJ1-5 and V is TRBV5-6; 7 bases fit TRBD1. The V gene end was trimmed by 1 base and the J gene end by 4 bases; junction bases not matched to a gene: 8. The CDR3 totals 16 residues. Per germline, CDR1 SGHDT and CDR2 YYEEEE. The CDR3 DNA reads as TGTGCCAGCAGCTTGTCGTTCGGACAGGATAATCAGCCCCAGCATTTT. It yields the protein CASSLSFGQDNQPQHF.

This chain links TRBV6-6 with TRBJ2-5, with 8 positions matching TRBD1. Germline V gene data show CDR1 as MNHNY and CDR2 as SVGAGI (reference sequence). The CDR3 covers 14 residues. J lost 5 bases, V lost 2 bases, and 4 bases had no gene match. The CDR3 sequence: CASSYGTGGETQYF. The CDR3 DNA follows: TGTGCCAGCAGTTACGGGACAGGTGGGGAGACCCAGTACTTC.

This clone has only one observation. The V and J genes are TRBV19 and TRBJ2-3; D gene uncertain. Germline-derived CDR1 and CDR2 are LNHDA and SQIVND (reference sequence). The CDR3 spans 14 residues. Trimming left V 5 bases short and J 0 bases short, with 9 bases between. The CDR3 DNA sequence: TGTGCCAGTAGTGCCGCTCGGAGCACAGATACGCAGTATTTT. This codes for CASSAARSTDTQYF.

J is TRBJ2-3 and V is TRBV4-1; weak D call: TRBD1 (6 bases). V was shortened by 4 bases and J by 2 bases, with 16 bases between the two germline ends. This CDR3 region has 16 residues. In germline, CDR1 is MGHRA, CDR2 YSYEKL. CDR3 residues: CASSLGTGKSTDTQYF. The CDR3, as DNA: TGCGCCAGCAGCCTAGGAACAGGGAAATCCACAGATACGCAGTATTTT.